Sequencing of this TCR beta chain was carried out in a study of T cells in women clearing cervical HPV infection. Whole-study context: Blood came at first lesion visit for cases, post-clearance for controls. Cases' blood sampling followed lesion detection by median roughly 160 days (90 to 200). Study observations and caveats: Effector/memory and HPV-specific T cells were not isolated, and association timing is unknown.

Of note for this clone: What it binds is not known. Read sequence stops 3 residues before the CDR3 end, and the germline J gene provides the missing end.

The data were produced by immunoSEQ multiplex PCR, yet TCRdb's version contains in-frame clones alone and is incomplete. The listing contains approximately 12,000 clones. HPV was found by MY09/MY11 PCR and dot-blot genotyping. This CDR3 contains 15 residues. Germline V gene lookup returns CDR1 LNHDA and CDR2 SQIVND (reference sequence). The J segment lost 9 bases and the V segment lost 4 bases, leaving 8 bases of the junction unmatched. The receptor was derived from a woman between 18 and 70 years old with a cervical HPV16 infection that either progressed to CIN3+ or cleared (not recorded which). What was sequenced was blood buffy coat. This chain joins TRBV19 and TRBJ2-1; 11 bases are shared with TRBD2. The part of the CDR3 DNA that was read is TGTGCCAGTAGTACCGGGGGTAGCGGGGGGGCTGAG. This encodes CASSTGGSGGAE. In full, the CDR3 reads CASSTGGSGGAEQFF.